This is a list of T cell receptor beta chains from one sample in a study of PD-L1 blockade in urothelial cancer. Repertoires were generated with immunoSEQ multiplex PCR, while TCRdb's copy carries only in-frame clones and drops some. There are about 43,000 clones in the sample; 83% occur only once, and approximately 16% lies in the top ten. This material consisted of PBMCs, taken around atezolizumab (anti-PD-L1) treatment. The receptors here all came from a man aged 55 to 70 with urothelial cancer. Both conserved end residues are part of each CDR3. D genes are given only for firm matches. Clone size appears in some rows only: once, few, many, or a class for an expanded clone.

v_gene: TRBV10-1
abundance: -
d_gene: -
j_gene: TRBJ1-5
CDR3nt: TGCGCCAGCAGTGAGTCGGTAGGGGGTGTCAATCAGCCCCAGCATTTT
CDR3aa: CASSESVGGVNQPQHF

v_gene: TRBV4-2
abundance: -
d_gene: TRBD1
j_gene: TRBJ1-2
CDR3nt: TGTGCCAGCAGCCAAGATACAGGGGGTGGCTACACCTTC
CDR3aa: CASSQDTGGGYTF

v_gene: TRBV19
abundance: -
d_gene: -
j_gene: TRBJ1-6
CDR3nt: TGTGCCAGTAGTCCCTCAGGTTCACCCCTCCACTTT
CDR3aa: CASSPSGSPLHF

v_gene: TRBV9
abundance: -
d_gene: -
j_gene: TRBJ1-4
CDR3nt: TGTGCCAGCAGCGTTTCCGGGACTGGGGATGAAAAACTGTTTTTT
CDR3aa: CASSVSGTGDEKLFF

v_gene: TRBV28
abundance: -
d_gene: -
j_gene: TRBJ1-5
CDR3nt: TGTGCCAGCAGTCTACCCATCCAGGGAAATCAGCCCCAGCATTTT
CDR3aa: CASSLPIQGNQPQHF

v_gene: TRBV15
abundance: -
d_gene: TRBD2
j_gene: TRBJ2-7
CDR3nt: TGTGCCACCAGCAGAGATTTGGCGGGGGAGTCTTTCGAGCAGTACTTC
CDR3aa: CATSRDLAGESFEQYF

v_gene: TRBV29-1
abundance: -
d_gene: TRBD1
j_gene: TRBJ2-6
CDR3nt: TGCAGCGTTGAGGACAGGGCAACTGGGGCCAACGTCCTGACTTTC
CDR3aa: CSVEDRATGANVLTF

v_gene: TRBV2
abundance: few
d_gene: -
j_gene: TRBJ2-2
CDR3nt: TGTGCCAGCAGTACCAGACACCACGGGGAGCTGTTTTTT
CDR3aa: CASSTRHHGELFF

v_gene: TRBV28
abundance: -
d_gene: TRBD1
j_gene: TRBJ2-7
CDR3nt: TGTGCCAGCACCCGGACAGGGGGTATCTACGAGCAGTACTTC
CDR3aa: CASTRTGGIYEQYF

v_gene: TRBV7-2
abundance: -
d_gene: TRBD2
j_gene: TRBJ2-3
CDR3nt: TGTGCCAGCAGCTATATAAGCGGGGGAAGCACAGATACGCAGTATTTT
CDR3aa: CASSYISGGSTDTQYF

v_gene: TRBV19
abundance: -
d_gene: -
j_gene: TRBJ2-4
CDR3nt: TGTGCCAGCAAACCCCCAGTGGCCAAAAACATTCAGTACTTC
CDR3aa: CASKPPVAKNIQYF

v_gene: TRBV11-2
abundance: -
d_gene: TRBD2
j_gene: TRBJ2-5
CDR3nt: TGTGCCAGCAGCTTCGGCGGCGGGGGGGAGACCCAGTACTTC
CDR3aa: CASSFGGGGETQYF